Reported below is one T cell receptor (beta chain). Its antigen target is currently unknown. No base quality information exists; no much larger clone differs at one position. Collaborating institutions collected whole blood in K2EDTA tubes following their own protocols. For TCRbeta analysis, collaborators shipped samples as frozen whole blood, isolated PBMCs, or DNA extracted from either of those sample types. Compared with germline, V lacks 5 bases and J lacks 1 base; bases without a gene match: 4. The CDR3 measures 15 amino acids from cysteine to phenylalanine. Only the CDR3 DNA stays, 45 bases, in frame from base 1. Per the germline V gene (reference sequence), LGHDT is the CDR1 and YNNKEL is the CDR2. The source of the sample is a study of blood T cell repertoires in COVID-19 (dated by TCRdb to the early 2020s). For the study in its entirety: Collaborator samples came from the United States, Italy and Spain and covered acute and convalescent phases of COVID-19. The dataset comprised deeply sampled blood TCRbeta repertoires from subjects exposed to, actively infected with, or recovered from COVID-19. Where available, HLA class I and class II types were taken from metadata supplied by the sample provider and were not determined by assay-based typing. The material from the prospective study consisted of cDNA or gDNA derived from T cells, B-cell-depleted T cells, or PBMCs. The samples were drawn from the first 160 participants of the ongoing ImmuneRACE study and from 950 to 1,500 subjects provided by 6 global collaborators. The repertoires were released in a freely available public database intended as a resource for research on the immune response to SARS-CoV-2. A de-identified subject ID, COVID-19 status, age in years and sex were almost always included in the sample metadata. What the research found in general, with its limitations: How much clinical and demographic metadata was included differed by source and by participant, and the metadata was provided uncurated.

TCRbeta CDR3 regions were amplified from genomic DNA using the immunoSEQ Assay, a bias-controlled multiplex PCR. For the original study's pipeline: Nucleated cell counts per sample were estimated from amplification of reference gene primers within the assay. Sequence reads were collapsed and filtered to measure the absolute abundance of every unique TCRbeta CDR3 rearrangement. For each sample, productive Simpson clonality was calculated as the square root of Simpson's diversity index over productive rearrangements. TCRdb carries this immuneACCESS record with in-frame sequences only. Its versions omit some clonotypes, under half of them owing to an unresolved V gene in the studies checked, with the rest unexplained. V, J and clone size were drawn from that table, and D and trimming were deduced from the DNA. The sample has some 250,000 clones on record, 70% to 90% of them singletons. The ten largest clones capture under 6.5% of the sample.

The V gene is TRBV3-1 (or the pseudogene TRBV3-2) and the J gene is TRBJ1-5; TRBD1 agrees with 8 junctional bases. Sequenced: peripheral blood. The receptor was derived from a man between 60 and 70 years old with acute or convalescent COVID-19. At the DNA level, the sequence is TGTGCCAGCAGCTCAGGGGGCGCGAGCAATCAGCCCCAGCATTTT. Its protein is CASSSGGASNQPQHF.